The clone carrying this T cell receptor (beta chain) was recorded a few times. The sample is drawn from a study of Graves' ophthalmopathy and Graves' hyperthyroidism. The overall study: Investigators collected peripheral blood at initial diagnosis, before any treatment was given.

Patients with other autoimmune diseases, uncontrolled infections, pregnancy or lactation were excluded. RNA transcripts were the template, and TCR beta CDR3 regions were amplified from them. Second-round multiplex PCR came after a first-round RT-PCR that employed HTBI primers. From the multiplex PCR reads, TCRdb called clonotypes with MiXCR, one entry per CDR3 protein. The sample shows hundreds of thousands of distinct CDR3 sequences, about a fifth of them seen only once. The V and J ends lost 6 bases and 7 bases, in that order; junction bases with no gene match: 11. Germline loops: CDR1 MNHEY, CDR2 SMNVEV (reference sequence). CDR3 length equals 16 residues.

Sequencing was carried out using peripheral blood. V usage is TRBV27 and J usage is TRBJ2-2; TRBD2 matches 10 bases. The receptor was isolated from a woman aged 18 to 35 with stable Graves' hyperthyroidism. Some clones in this sample may be carry-over from other donors' samples. As DNA, the CDR3 is TGTGCCAGCAGGATAAGCGGGAGGGCATGGGGCGGGGAGCTGTTTTTT. Its protein product is CASRISGRAWGGELFF.